The T cell receptor (beta chain) under discussion was sequenced for a study of blood T cell repertoires in COVID-19. Study as a whole: The United States, Italy and Spain provided the acute and convalescent COVID-19 samples. From T cells, B-cell-depleted T cells, or PBMCs came the material, which was cDNA or gDNA.

The CDR3 has 14 residues. CDR1 is MGHRA, CDR2 YSYEKL, per germline. Trimming took 0 bases from V and 5 from J, leaving 9 bases between them. Authors' methods: Amplification from reference gene primers served as the basis for estimated nucleated cell counts. Here immunoSEQ multiplex PCR was the method, and the copy in TCRdb shows in-frame clones only, minus some. From that table come the V and J calls and clone size; the DNA was used to work out D and trimming. The profile shows approximately 230,000 clones, 82% of them singletons. The TCR was taken from a woman aged 80 or over with active or convalescent COVID-19. Specimen: peripheral blood. V gene TRBV4-1 combines with J gene TRBJ2-3, with D possibly being TRBD2 (5 bases). As DNA, the CDR3 is TGCGCCAGCAGCCAAGATCCCGCGGGAGATACGCAGTATTTT. This encodes CASSQDPAGDTQYF.